This TCR beta chain was retrieved from a study of T cell responses to AZD1222 COVID-19 vaccine. Study-level points and caveats: Dominant at 160-218 and 743-854, vaccine-associated CD4 TCRs also spanned spike.

The table came from immunoSEQ multiplex PCR; TCRdb's copy has only in-frame clones and leaves some out. The data show 85,000 or so clones, with more than 70% seen just once and less than 6.5% held by the top ten. On this clone itself: The antigen remains unidentified.

Germline CDR1 and CDR2: GTSNPN and SVGIG (reference sequence). V shed 1 base and J 6 bases; nucleotides not matched to a gene: 12. The CDR3 covers 16 residues. The clonotype was recovered from an adult who received the AZD1222 COVID-19 vaccine. The chain links TRBV30 to TRBJ2-7; 10 nucleotides agree with TRBD2. Here the sequenced sample was peripheral blood, taken 28 days after the second AZD1222 dose. The CDR3 coding sequence is TGTGCCTGGAGTGACCTCGCCCTAGCGGGAGTGGGCGAGCAGTACTTC. Translating gives CAWSDLALAGVGEQYF.